Listed here are 29 T cell receptor beta chains from one sample, sequenced in a study of CD8 T cells in Susac syndrome. With random hexamers, reverse transcription was performed on about 0.5 to 1 ug of RNA. Each CDR3 protein is one row after TCRdb ran MiXCR on the immunoSEQ multiplex PCR reads. The sample has approximately 130,000 distinct CDR3 sequences; approximately 89% are singletons. The sequenced material came from CD8+ T cells from PBMCs. These receptors all come from a human donor with multiple sclerosis.

The chain couples TRBV20-1 to TRBJ2-7; D is possibly TRBD1 (6 bases). V was clipped by 3 bases and J by 3 bases, with 15 bases between them. The CDR3 has 14 amino acids. Per the germline V gene, CDR1 is DFQATT and CDR2 is SNEGSKA (reference sequence). The CDR3 region is CSASHTGHIYEQYF. In DNA form, the CDR3 reads TGCAGTGCTAGTCACACGGGACACATCTACGAGCAGTACTTC.

This chain connects TRBV30 to TRBJ1-1; D unclear. Trimming pared 5 bases from V and 1 base from J, leaving 8 bases between. This CDR3 contains 12 residues. The germline CDR1 and CDR2 sequences are GTSNPN and SVGIG (reference sequence). CDR3 nucleotide sequence: TGTGCCTGGGAGGAGGGGAACACTGAAGCTTTCTTT. Its protein is CAWEEGNTEAFF.

V is TRBV25-1 and J is TRBJ2-2; D ambiguous. CDR1 is MGHDK, CDR2 SYGVNS, per germline. This CDR3 has 13 amino acids. The V end lost 7 bases, the J end lost 4 bases, and 10 bases lay between the germline ends. The CDR3 bases are TGTGCCAGCAATCAAGACGGCACCGGGGAGCTGTTTTTT. It specifies CASNQDGTGELFF.

This chain connects TRBV20-1 to TRBJ2-1; D uncertain. V lost 2 bases and J lost 4, with 3 bases in between. The CDR3 consists of 11 residues. Germline assignment: CDR1 DFQATT and CDR2 SNEGSKA (reference sequence). The CDR3 protein is CSARIYNEQFF. DNA for the CDR3: TGCAGTGCTAGAATATACAATGAGCAGTTCTTC.

The J gene is TRBJ2-7, the V gene TRBV27; D perhaps matches TRBD1 (6 bases). Trimming took off 8 bases at V and 1 base at J, with 12 bases between the two ends. The CDR3 is 13 amino acids. From germline, CDR1 is MNHEY and CDR2 SMNVEV (reference sequence). CDR3 sequence (DNA): TGTGCCAGCGGTAATACAGGGTCCTACGAGCAGTACTTC. Its translation: CASGNTGSYEQYF.

This clonotype has just a few counts. The rearrangement joins TRBV11-2 to TRBJ2-1, with D possibly TRBD2 on 6 matching bases. Per the germline V gene, CDR1 is SGHAT and CDR2 is FQNNGV. V was shortened by 0 bases and J by 3 bases, with 12 bases between the two germline ends. The CDR3 is made up of 16 amino acids. CDR3 region: CASSLDWGSGYNEQFF. The CDR3 DNA sequence: TGTGCCAGCAGCTTAGATTGGGGTAGCGGCTACAATGAGCAGTTCTTC.

V and J are TRBV18 and TRBJ2-1; 7 bases align to TRBD1. Germline CDR1 KGHSH, CDR2 LQKENI. This CDR3 is built from 12 residues. Trimming at V came to 5 bases and at J to 9 bases, leaving 4 bases not matched to a gene. CDR3 nucleotides: TGTGCCAGCTCAATGACAGGGTTTGAGCAGTTCTTC. The encoded protein is CASSMTGFEQFF. The variable domain in full, with the rest retrieved from reference TRBV18 and TRBJ2-1, is NAGVMQNPRHLVRRRGQEARLRCSPMKGHSHVYWYRQLPEEGLKFMVYLQKENIIDESGMPKERFSAEFPKEGPSILRIQQVVRGDSAAYFCASSMTGFEQFFGPGTRLTVL.

The chain combines TRBV9 with TRBJ2-7, with D perhaps matching TRBD2 (5 bases). Germline values: CDR1 SGDLS, CDR2 YYNGEE. V was shortened by 2 bases and J by 2 bases, with 11 bases between the two germline ends. This CDR3 comprises 14 residues. CDR3 amino acids: CASSVAAATYEQYF. CDR3 sequence (DNA): TGTGCCAGCAGCGTTGCAGCGGCTACCTACGAGCAGTACTTC.

The chain employs TRBV29-1 and TRBJ1-1; 7 bases map to TRBD1. CDR3 length: 12 amino acids. The germline V gene has CDR1 SQVTM and CDR2 ANQGSEA. V was clipped by 6 bases and J by 4 bases; unmatched bases: 5. CDR3 DNA sequence: TGCAGCGTCCCAGGGGGTAGCACTGAAGCTTTCTTT. Translation: CSVPGGSTEAFF. Full variable domain (missing parts from reference TRBV29-1 and TRBJ1-1): SAVISQKPSRDICQRGTSLTIQCQVDSQVTMMFWYRQQPGQSLTLIATANQGSEATYESGFVIDKFPISRPNLTFSTLTVSNMSPEDSSIYLCSVPGGSTEAFFGQGTRLTVV.

This clonotype turned up a few times. V gene TRBV27 combines with J gene TRBJ1-2; D gene ambiguous. The germline CDR1 and CDR2 sequences are MNHEY and SMNVEV (reference sequence). Trimming stripped 3 bases from V and 1 base from J, with 6 bases between. CDR3 length: 13 amino acids. In DNA form, the CDR3 reads TGTGCCAGCAGTTTGTCGGGTAACTATGGCTACACCTTC. Its protein is CASSLSGNYGYTF.

V and J are TRBV4-3 and TRBJ1-5; D not resolved. V was trimmed by 4 bases and J by 3 bases, leaving 13 bases between them. Looked up from germline, CDR1 is LGHNA and CDR2 is YSLEER. CDR3 length equals 15 residues. Here the CDR3 DNA reads TGCGCCAGCAGCCGCCTACTCGATTTCAATCAGCCCCAGCATTTT. This sequence encodes CASSRLLDFNQPQHF.

The genes are TRBV7-2 and TRBJ1-2; weak D call: TRBD1 (5 bases). Germline loops: CDR1 SGHTA, CDR2 FQGNSA. This CDR3 is built from 13 residues. V was trimmed by 6 bases and J by 4 bases, leaving 12 bases between them. The CDR3 DNA follows: TGTGCCAGCAGGATCGACAGTTTCTATGGCTACACCTTC. Translating gives CASRIDSFYGYTF.

The chain carries TRBV29-1 and TRBJ2-7, with 7 bases matching TRBD2. In germline, CDR1 is SQVTM, CDR2 ANQGSEA. V gave up 7 bases and J gave up 0 bases; unmatched junction bases: 6. This CDR3 contains 13 residues. Here the CDR3 DNA reads TGCAGCGCCCAAGGCGGGGGCTCCTACGAGCAGTACTTC. Protein: CSAQGGGSYEQYF.

As DNA, the CDR3 is TGTGCCGGGAGCGGGGACCACACAGATACGCAGTATTTT. Translation: CAGSGDHTDTQYF. This chain joins TRBV10-3 and TRBJ2-3, with TRBD2 matching over 7 bases. The CDR3 consists of 13 residues. Losses at the gene ends were 11 bases for V and 2 bases for J; bases not matched to a gene: 7. In germline, CDR1 is ENHRY, CDR2 SYGVKD.

The chain joins TRBV9 to TRBJ1-2; D unresolved. Looked up from germline, CDR1 is SGDLS and CDR2 is YYNGEE. V was shortened by 3 bases and J by 10 bases, with 13 bases between the two germline ends. The CDR3 length is 12 residues. The CDR3, as DNA: TGTGCCAGCAGCGCCTTCGATATGTACTACACCTTC. It translates to CASSAFDMYYTF.

The chain couples TRBV30 to TRBJ1-2; D gene unclear. The germline V gene has CDR1 GTSNPN and CDR2 SVGIG (reference sequence). V dropped 3 bases and J dropped 4 bases, with 12 bases sitting between them. There are 13 residues in the CDR3. CDR3 DNA sequence: TGTGCCTGGAGGGGCGGTCTTGGCTATGGCTACACCTTC. This codes for CAWRGGLGYGYTF.

V usage is TRBV6-5 and J usage is TRBJ2-1, with no clear D. This CDR3 is built from 14 residues. Trimming took 4 bases from V and 2 from J, leaving 9 bases between them. Germline V gene data show CDR1 as MNHEY and CDR2 as SVGAGI. The CDR3: CASSLTVTYNEQFF. CDR3 DNA: TGTGCCAGCAGTTTAACAGTTACCTACAATGAGCAGTTCTTC.

The rearrangement uses TRBV19 and TRBJ2-7; no clear D gene. The CDR3 extends over 14 amino acids. Between the trimmed V and J ends, which lost 3 bases and 7 bases, there was a span of 16 bases. Germline V gene data show CDR1 as LNHDA and CDR2 as SQIVND (reference sequence). The CDR3 loop reads CASSIRARLGEQYF. As DNA, the CDR3 is TGTGCCAGTAGTATCCGGGCAAGACTGGGAGAGCAGTACTTC.

The chain carries TRBV7-9 and TRBJ2-7; D might be TRBD1 or TRBD2, each matching 5 bases. There are 14 residues in the CDR3. V lost 1 base, J lost 7 bases, and 14 bases lay in between. Per germline, CDR1 SEHNR and CDR2 FQNEAQ (reference sequence). CDR3 nucleotide sequence: TGTGCCAGCAGCTTAGTGGTGGGGGTTTATGAGCAGTACTTC. It translates to CASSLVVGVYEQYF.

The J gene is TRBJ2-3, the V gene TRBV7-9; 7 bases are a match to TRBD2. CDR3 size: 14 residues. V was clipped by 8 bases and J by 3 bases; unmatched bases: 8. Germline V gives CDR1 SEHNR, CDR2 FQNEAQ (reference sequence). The CDR3 DNA sequence: TGTGCCAGCGGCCCGGGGGGTGTAACAGATACGCAGTATTTT. Translated, it gives CASGPGGVTDTQYF.

The gene calls are TRBV30 and TRBJ1-1; D ambiguous. This CDR3 region has 15 residues. The V end lost 2 bases, the J end lost 3 bases, and 16 bases lay between the germline ends. Germline CDR1 reads GTSNPN; CDR2 reads SVGIG (reference sequence). In nucleotides, the CDR3 is TGTGCCTGGAGTCACCGAGGGATCGGGGACACTGAAGCTTTCTTT. It codes for CAWSHRGIGDTEAFF.

J is TRBJ1-4 and V is TRBV27; D gene unclear. The CDR3 sequence is 14 residues long. Per germline, CDR1 MNHEY and CDR2 SMNVEV (reference sequence). Trimming shortened V by 6 bases and J by 2 bases, and 10 bases separated the two germline ends. This CDR3 reads CASSALWTNEKLFF. DNA for the CDR3: TGTGCCAGCAGCGCCCTGTGGACTAATGAAAAACTGTTTTTT.

This chain joins TRBV12-3 or TRBV12-4 and TRBJ2-1, with 11 bases aligning to TRBD2. V dropped 4 bases and J dropped 6; count of bases not matched to a gene: 8. The CDR3 has 16 residues. The CDR3 here is CASSWPAGLAVNEQFF. The CDR3 coding sequence is TGTGCCAGCAGTTGGCCGGCGGGACTAGCGGTCAATGAGCAGTTCTTC.

This sequence joins TRBV29-1 and TRBJ1-1, with no clear D. In germline, CDR1 is SQVTM, CDR2 ANQGSEA. Trimming left V 5 bases short and J 1 base short, with 8 bases between. The CDR3 totals 12 residues. In nucleotides, the CDR3 is TGCAGCGTTCATCTTAGGAACACTGAAGCTTTCTTT. Translation gives CSVHLRNTEAFF.

The chain employs TRBV20-1 and TRBJ2-3; D is perhaps TRBD2 (6 bases). The CDR3 is 14 amino acids. Per germline, CDR1 DFQATT and CDR2 SNEGSKA (reference sequence). V lost 7 bases, J lost 0 bases, and 14 bases lay in between. The CDR3 here is CSGEDAFSTDTQYF. The CDR3 coding sequence is TGCAGTGGGGAGGATGCCTTTAGCACAGATACGCAGTATTTT.

V and J are TRBV7-8 and TRBJ2-3, with D hard to call. Trimming removed 4 bases at V and 6 bases at J, with 8 bases between. The CDR3 is 12 residues long. Germline lookup yields CDR1 SGHVS and CDR2 FQNEAQ. CDR3: CASSSRLDTQYF. The CDR3 DNA reads as TGTGCCAGCAGCTCTCGGTTGGATACGCAGTATTTT.

This chain uses TRBV29-1 with TRBJ2-3, with D perhaps matching TRBD2 (5 bases). The V gene lost 4 bases and the J gene lost 4 bases, with 6 bases spanning the gap. Germline V gene lookup returns CDR1 SQVTM and CDR2 ANQGSEA. The CDR3 sequence is 11 residues long. The CDR3 DNA reads as TGCAGCGTTGTGAGGGCAGATACGCAGTATTTT. Residues: CSVVRADTQYF.

V usage is TRBV24-1 and J usage is TRBJ2-1, with 7 bases lining up with TRBD2. Germline V gene lookup returns CDR1 KGHDR and CDR2 SFDVKD. There are 16 residues in the CDR3. V lost 5 bases, J lost 1 base, and 7 bases stayed unmatched. CDR3 protein: CATSARGVRSYNEQFF. CDR3 coding DNA: TGTGCCACCAGTGCCCGGGGGGTTAGATCCTACAATGAGCAGTTCTTC.

In this sample, this clonotype turned up once. The V gene is TRBV27, the J gene TRBJ2-7, with D possibly being TRBD1 or TRBD2 (7 bases each). With 8 bases removed from V and 6 bases from J, the gap between germline ends came to 17 bases. Looked up from germline, CDR1 is MNHEY and CDR2 is SMNVEV (reference sequence). The length of the CDR3 is 13 residues. CDR3 region: CASGGRGGSEQYF. The DNA of the CDR3 is TGTGCCAGCGGCGGCAGGGGGGGCTCCGAGCAGTACTTC.